This is a list of T cell receptor beta chains from one sample in a study of blood T cells in healthy people across ages. TCRdb passed the 5' RACE reads through MiXCR, listing each CDR3 protein once. The sample carries around 940,000 distinct CDR3 sequences, approximately 50% recorded once. The sample was blood. These receptors came from a woman aged 60-70 years in good health. Both conserved end residues are part of each CDR3. D genes are given only for firm matches. Rows may omit the clone size; those that give it use once, few, many or a size class.

V gene	clone size	D gene	J gene	CDR3 protein	CDR3 DNA
TRBV6-5	few	TRBD1	TRBJ2-7	CASSYSAGGGYEQYF	TGTGCCAGCAGTTACTCGGCAGGGGGCGGCTACGAGCAGTACTTC
TRBV7-9	NA	NA	TRBJ2-4	CASTPGGNIQYF	TGTGCCAGCACCCCCGGGGGAAACATTCAGTACTTC
TRBV20-1	few	NA	TRBJ2-1	CSAPAGKAYNEQFF	TGCAGTGCTCCAGCAGGGAAAGCCTACAATGAGCAGTTCTTC
TRBV20-1	NA	NA	TRBJ2-3	CSARDGGTLDRNTQYF	TGCAGTGCTAGAGATGGGGGGACACTCGATAGGAATACGCAGTATTTT
TRBV20-1	NA	NA	TRBJ2-1	CSARTPDSYNEQFF	TGCAGTGCTAGGACCCCGGACTCCTACAATGAGCAGTTCTTC
TRBV25-1	NA	NA	TRBJ2-7	CASSASWTLTYEQYF	TGTGCCAGCAGTGCCTCCTGGACTCTCACCTACGAGCAGTACTTC
TRBV4-1	NA	NA	TRBJ1-2	CASSPNGLDYGYTF	TGCGCCAGCAGCCCGAACGGACTCGACTATGGCTACACCTTC
TRBV7-8	NA	NA	TRBJ2-7	CASSFRPRDRSYEQYF	TGTGCCAGCAGCTTCAGACCCAGGGATAGGTCCTACGAGCAGTACTTC
TRBV7-3	many	NA	TRBJ2-5	CASSLRGARETQYF	TGTGCCAGCAGCTTACGGGGGGCTCGAGAGACCCAGTACTTC
TRBV7-9	NA	TRBD2	TRBJ2-7	CASSLDRSSGRGRAYEQYF	TGTGCCAGCAGCTTAGACCGCTCTAGCGGGAGGGGTAGAGCCTACGAGCAGTACTTC
TRBV4-1	NA	NA	TRBJ2-1	CASSQDPTTWNEQFF	TGCGCCAGCAGCCAAGATCCGACCACGTGGAATGAGCAGTTCTTC
TRBV7-2	NA	NA	TRBJ2-5	CASSLEGGGETQYF	TGTGCCAGCAGCTTAGAAGGGGGGGGAGAGACCCAGTACTTC
TRBV14	NA	TRBD2	TRBJ2-1	CASSLSGSTLYNEQFF	TGTGCCAGCAGTCTCAGCGGGAGCACCTTGTACAATGAGCAGTTCTTC
TRBV7-9	NA	TRBD2	TRBJ2-2	CSSLSSGSSTGELFF	TGTAGCAGCTTATCCAGCGGGAGCAGCACCGGGGAGCTGTTTTTT
TRBV2	NA	TRBD1	TRBJ2-3	CARGQSDTQYF	TGTGCCAGGGGACAGTCAGATACGCAGTATTTT
TRBV2	NA	NA	TRBJ1-4	CASSRDGSTNEKLFF	TGTGCCAGCAGCCGGGACGGATCAACTAATGAAAAACTGTTTTTT
TRBV12-3/TRBV12-4	few	TRBD1	TRBJ1-1	CASARQGRDTEAFF	TGTGCCAGCGCCCGACAGGGGAGGGACACTGAAGCTTTCTTT
TRBV7-2	few	TRBD1	TRBJ2-3	CASSPQGGEVDTQYF	TGTGCCAGCAGCCCACAGGGGGGAGAGGTAGATACGCAGTATTTT
TRBV4-1	NA	NA	TRBJ1-5	CASSQDTGIYSNQPQHF	TGCGCCAGCAGCCAAGATACGGGAATTTATAGCAATCAGCCCCAGCATTTT
TRBV29-1	NA	NA	TRBJ2-3	CSIQGSDTQYF	TGCAGTATACAGGGTTCAGATACGCAGTATTTT
TRBV12-3/TRBV12-4	NA	NA	TRBJ2-7	CASARPPRNEQYF	TGTGCCAGCGCGCGACCCCCTAGGAACGAGCAGTACTTC
TRBV2	NA	NA	TRBJ2-2	CASSTGSNTGELFF	TGTGCCAGCAGTACGGGATCGAACACCGGGGAGCTGTTTTTT
TRBV7-2	NA	TRBD2	TRBJ2-3	CASSLALAGGVDTQYF	TGTGCCAGCAGCTTAGCACTAGCGGGAGGTGTAGATACGCAGTATTTT
TRBV20-1	NA	NA	TRBJ1-5	CSARRERNQPQHF	TGCAGCGCCCGTAGGGAGCGCAATCAGCCCCAGCATTTT
TRBV18	NA	NA	TRBJ2-7	CASSLNHGGTEYF	TGTGCCAGCTCCTTAAACCATGGGGGAACGGAGTACTTC
TRBV20-1	NA	NA	TRBJ1-6	CSALSPNSPLHF	TGCAGTGCCCTTTCCCCGAATTCACCCCTCCACTTT
TRBV27	NA	NA	TRBJ2-3	CASSLSDRDTQYF	TGTGCCAGCAGTTTATCAGACAGAGATACGCAGTATTTT
TRBV7-9	NA	NA	TRBJ2-6	CASSLALPRVLTF	TGTGCCAGCAGCTTAGCGCTCCCCCGCGTCCTGACTTTC
TRBV12-3/TRBV12-4	NA	TRBD1	TRBJ1-2	CASREGQGYYGYTF	TGTGCCAGCAGGGAAGGACAGGGGTACTATGGCTACACCTTC
TRBV28	NA	NA	TRBJ2-7	CANSFGQQNNEQYF	TGTGCCAACAGTTTCGGACAGCAGAATAACGAGCAGTACTTC